The 19 T cell receptor beta chains in this list originate from one sample, sequenced in a study of T cell responses to AZD1222 COVID-19 vaccine. TCRdb's table, derived via immunoSEQ multiplex PCR, lists solely in-frame clones and lacks some. This table holds 140,000 or so clones, more than 75% found once. The material sequenced was peripheral blood, taken 28 days after the second AZD1222 dose. The receptors shown here come from an adult who received the AZD1222 COVID-19 vaccine.

V and J are TRBV18 and TRBJ2-2, with D tentatively TRBD1 or TRBD2 (6 bases each). The CDR3 runs 16 residues. The germline V and J ends were trimmed by 0 bases and 1 base, with 9 bases remaining between them. CDR1 and CDR2 (germline): KGHSH, LQKENI. The CDR3, as DNA: TGTGCCAGCTCACCACCAGGGGGGAGGAACACCGGGGAGCTGTTTTTT. It translates to CASSPPGGRNTGELFF.

The CDR3 DNA sequence: TGTGCCAGCAGTTACTCGGGACAGGAGGCCTACGAGCAGTACTTC. Its translation: CASSYSGQEAYEQYF. V is TRBV6-6 and J is TRBJ2-7, with TRBD1 matching 8 bases. CDR1 and CDR2 from the germline V gene are MNHNY and SVGAGI (reference sequence). There are 15 residues in the CDR3. V was pared by 0 bases and J by 2 bases, with 3 bases of the junction left unmatched.

The chain links TRBV7-3 to TRBJ1-4; D possibly corresponds to TRBD1 (5 bases). The length of the CDR3 is 13 residues. CDR1 and CDR2 from the germline V gene are SGHTA and FQGTGA. The V end was cut by 5 bases, the J end by 8 bases, with 12 bases between. The CDR3 bases are TGTGCCAGCAGCCAGGGAGGAGGCGAAAAACTGTTTTTT. Protein sequence: CASSQGGGEKLFF.

This chain uses TRBV19 with TRBJ2-1; D is possibly TRBD1 or TRBD2 (6 bases each). CDR1 is LNHDA and CDR2 is SQIVND in the germline V gene (reference sequence). This CDR3 has 13 residues. Trimming left V 3 bases short and J 13 bases short, with 16 bases between. CDR3 residues: CASSISAGQSQFF. The CDR3 DNA reads TGTGCCAGTAGTATTTCTGCGGGACAATCCCAGTTCTTC.

As DNA, the CDR3 is TGTGCCAGCAGCTCTACTAGCGGGACCTACGAGCAGTACTTC. This gives the protein CASSSTSGTYEQYF. The chain joins TRBV2 to TRBJ2-7, with 10 nucleotides matching TRBD2. V shed 6 bases, J shed 2 bases, and the junction held 4 bases outside the gene matches. Germline CDR1 SNHLY, CDR2 FYNNEI. CDR3 size: 14 residues.

The chain recombines TRBV12-3 or TRBV12-4 with TRBJ1-2, with D uncertain. Trimming cost V 3 bases and J 5 bases, with 10 bases left between them. The CDR3 runs 13 residues. CDR3 sequence (DNA): TGTGCCAGCAGTTTCGGCAAGGCTTATGGCTACACCTTC. Translating it yields CASSFGKAYGYTF.

CDR3 sequence reads: CASSFSGRAAYEQYF. In DNA form, the CDR3 reads TGTGCCAGCAGCTTTAGCGGGAGGGCCGCCTACGAGCAGTACTTC. The chain carries TRBV7-8 and TRBJ2-7; 11 nucleotides align to TRBD2. J lost 2 bases, V lost 3 bases, and 3 bases had no gene match. The CDR3 is 15 amino acids. CDR1 is SGHVS and CDR2 is FQNEAQ in the germline V gene.

The chain recombines TRBV5-5 with TRBJ2-7; 8 bases align to TRBD1. This CDR3 contains 14 residues. Trimming cost V 4 bases and J 3 bases; bases outside gene matches: 6. The germline V gene has CDR1 SGHKS and CDR2 YYEKEE (reference sequence). The CDR3 coding sequence is TGTGCCAGCAGCCATGGACAGGGCAACTACGAGCAGTACTTC. It translates to CASSHGQGNYEQYF.

V and J are TRBV7-9 and TRBJ2-7; D remains ambiguous. V was cut by 4 bases and J by 3 bases, with 13 bases left in between. Germline V gene lookup returns CDR1 SEHNR and CDR2 FQNEAQ (reference sequence). The CDR3 has 14 amino acids. CDR3 nucleotide sequence: TGTGCCAGCAGCTCGGACGGAGCCTTCTACGAGCAGTACTTC. Protein product: CASSSDGAFYEQYF.

The gene calls are TRBV5-1 and TRBJ1-4; D remains unclear. The CDR3 is 13 amino acids. CDR1 is SGHRS and CDR2 is YFSETQ in the germline V gene. The V end lost 4 bases, the J end lost 3 bases, and 7 bases lay between the germline ends. The CDR3 DNA follows: TGCGCCAGCAGCAGGGCGGCTAATGAAAAACTGTTTTTT. Translated: CASSRAANEKLFF.

The rearrangement joins TRBV11-2 to TRBJ2-2, with D tentatively TRBD2 (6 bases). V was cut by 5 bases and J by 6 bases, with 16 bases left in between. From germline, CDR1 is SGHAT and CDR2 FQNNGV. This CDR3 is 15 amino acids long. This CDR3 is CASSRTGGSAGELFF. Written as DNA, the CDR3 is TGTGCCAGCAGCCGAACTGGGGGGAGCGCCGGGGAGCTGTTTTTT. The full variable domain, with the rest looked up from reference TRBV11-2 and TRBJ2-2, is EAGVAQSPRYKIIEKRQSVAFWCNPISGHATLYWYQQILGQGPKLLIQFQNNGVVDDSQLPKDRFSAERLKGVDSTLKIQPAKLEDSAVYLCASSRTGGSAGELFFGEGSRLTVL.

The V and J genes are TRBV5-1 and TRBJ2-1; D might be TRBD1 (7 bases). Germline CDR1 reads SGHRS; CDR2 reads YFSETQ. The V and J ends lost 4 bases and 6 bases respectively, with 20 bases between them. CDR3 length: 16 amino acids. The CDR3 DNA sequence: TGCGCCAGCAGCACCGCAGGGGGGCACTCTTCCAATGAGCAGTTCTTC. It translates to CASSTAGGHSSNEQFF.

This chain uses TRBV30 with TRBJ1-4; no definite D call. V lost 0 bases and J lost 1, with 6 bases in between. The V gene's germline CDR1 is GTSNPN and CDR2 SVGIG (reference sequence). The length of the CDR3 is 14 residues. The CDR3 nucleotides read TGTGCCTGGAGTGTAGGAGGAACTAATGAAAAACTGTTTTTT. This codes for CAWSVGGTNEKLFF.

The chain recombines TRBV7-3 with TRBJ1-6, with TRBD1 identical over 9 bases. The J segment lost 7 bases and the V segment lost 1 base, leaving 5 bases of the junction unmatched. The length of the CDR3 is 16 residues. Germline CDR1 is SGHTA and CDR2 is FQGTGA. The CDR3, as DNA: TGTGCCAGCAGCTTAAATTCAGGACAGGGGAATTCACCCCTCCACTTT. It encodes CASSLNSGQGNSPLHF.

The rearrangement links TRBV30 to TRBJ2-7; 8 nucleotides line up with TRBD1. Per the germline V gene, CDR1 is GTSNPN and CDR2 is SVGIG (reference sequence). The CDR3 spans 14 residues. The CDR3 is CAYQSGGVFYEQYF. The CDR3 coding sequence is TGTGCTTATCAATCAGGGGGCGTTTTTTACGAGCAGTACTTC. Full variable domain (remainder filled in from reference TRBV30 and TRBJ2-7): SQTIHQWPATLVQPVGSPLSLECTVEGTSNPNLYWYRQAAGRGLQLLFYSVGIGQISSEVPQNLSASRPQDRQFILSSKKLLLSDSGFYLCAYQSGGVFYEQYFGPGTRLTVT.

This rearrangement joins TRBV6-5 to TRBJ2-3, with a possible D match to TRBD1 (5 bases). The CDR3 extends over 14 amino acids. With 4 bases removed from V and 2 bases from J, the gap between germline ends came to 10 bases. Germline assignment: CDR1 MNHEY and CDR2 SVGAGI. The CDR3 loop reads CASSWQGFTDTQYF. The CDR3 nucleotides read TGTGCCAGCAGTTGGCAGGGCTTCACAGATACGCAGTATTTT.

The chain uses TRBV28 and TRBJ2-7, with no clear D. V shed 3 bases and J shed 6 bases, with 15 bases lying between them. Germline CDR1 MDHEN, CDR2 SYDVKM. This CDR3 region has 14 residues. The CDR3 loop is CASSFGSGIGEQYF. CDR3 bases: TGTGCCAGCAGTTTCGGGTCGGGCATCGGCGAGCAGTACTTC.

In DNA, the CDR3 is TGCGCCAGCAGCTTCGGGACCGAGAGTGGTACGCAGTATTTT. It is translated as CASSFGTESGTQYF. The chain links TRBV5-1 to TRBJ2-3; possibly TRBD1 or TRBD2 for D (5 bases each). Germline V CDR1 and CDR2: SGHRS, YFSETQ. Trimming pared 2 bases from V and 8 bases from J, leaving 15 bases between. The CDR3 contains 14 residues.

The CDR3 loop reads CASKYSQYTSYGYTF. CDR3 DNA sequence: TGTGCCAGCAAATATTCACAGTACACGAGCTATGGCTACACCTTC. The chain links TRBV6-5 to TRBJ1-2; D is undetermined. V gave up 7 bases and J gave up 4 bases, with 19 bases separating them. This CDR3 region has 15 residues. Germline V gives CDR1 MNHEY, CDR2 SVGAGI.